This TCR beta chain was recorded in a study of blood T cells in healthy people across ages. Primers used in a second PCR of roughly 7 to 12 cycles were a sample-barcoded 5' primer and a J-beta primer mix. A tag from a template-switch adaptor with 12 random nucleotides marked each cDNA molecule. MiXCR was run by TCRdb on the 5' RACE reads, yielding one entry per CDR3 protein. The table has approximately 1,000,000 distinct CDR3 sequences, around 43% seen once; the top ten hold over 15%. The CDR3 covers 13 residues. CDR1 and CDR2 (germline): SEHNR, FQNEAQ (reference sequence). With 4 bases clipped from V and 6 bases from J, the junction kept 1 base outside the gene matches.

This chain uses TRBV7-9 with TRBJ2-1, with 9 bases matching TRBD2. The origin of this receptor is a woman aged 55-70 years in good health. Sequenced sample: blood. The CDR3 region has the DNA TGTGCCAGCAGCTGGGGACTAGCCAATGAGCAGTTCTTC. This encodes CASSWGLANEQFF. Complete variable domain (other parts from reference TRBV7-9 and TRBJ2-1): DTGVSQNPRHKITKRGQNVTFRCDPISEHNRLYWYRQTLGQGPEFLTYFQNEAQLEKSRLLSDRFSAERPKGSFSTLEIQRTEQGDSAMYLCASSWGLANEQFFGPGTRLTVL.